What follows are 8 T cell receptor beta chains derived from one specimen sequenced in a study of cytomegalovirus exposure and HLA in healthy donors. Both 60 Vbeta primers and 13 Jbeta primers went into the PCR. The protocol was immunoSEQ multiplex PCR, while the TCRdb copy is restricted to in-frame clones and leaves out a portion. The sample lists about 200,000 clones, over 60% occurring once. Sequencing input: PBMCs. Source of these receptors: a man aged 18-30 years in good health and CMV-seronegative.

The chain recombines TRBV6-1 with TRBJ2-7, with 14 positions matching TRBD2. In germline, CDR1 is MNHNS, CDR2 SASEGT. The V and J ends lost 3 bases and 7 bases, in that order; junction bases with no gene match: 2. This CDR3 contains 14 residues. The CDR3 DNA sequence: TGTGCCAGCAGTGAGACTAGCGGGAGGGTAGAGCAGTACTTC. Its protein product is CASSETSGRVEQYF.

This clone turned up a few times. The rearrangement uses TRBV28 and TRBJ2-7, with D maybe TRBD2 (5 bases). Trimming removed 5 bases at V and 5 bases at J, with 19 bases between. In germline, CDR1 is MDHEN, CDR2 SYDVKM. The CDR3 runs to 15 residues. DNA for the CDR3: TGTGCCAGCAGTCCCGTAGGAGGAGGTTCCCACGAGCAGTACTTC. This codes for CASSPVGGGSHEQYF.

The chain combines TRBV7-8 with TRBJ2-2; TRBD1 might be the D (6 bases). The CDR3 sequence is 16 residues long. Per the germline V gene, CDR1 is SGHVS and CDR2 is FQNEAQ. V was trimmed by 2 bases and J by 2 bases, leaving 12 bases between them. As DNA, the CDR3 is TGTGCCAGCAGCTTACTAACAGGGATAAACACCGGGGAGCTGTTTTTT. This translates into CASSLLTGINTGELFF.

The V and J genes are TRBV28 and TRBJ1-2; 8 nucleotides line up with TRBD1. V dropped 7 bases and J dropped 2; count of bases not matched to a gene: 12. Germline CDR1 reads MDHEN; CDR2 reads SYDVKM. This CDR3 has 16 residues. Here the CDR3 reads CASTSQGALPNYGYTF. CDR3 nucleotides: TGTGCCAGCACCTCTCAGGGGGCCCTCCCCAACTATGGCTACACCTTC.

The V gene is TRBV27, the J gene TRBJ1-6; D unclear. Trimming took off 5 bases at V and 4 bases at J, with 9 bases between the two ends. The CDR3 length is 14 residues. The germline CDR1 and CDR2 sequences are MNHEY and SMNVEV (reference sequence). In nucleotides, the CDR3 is TGTGCCAGCAGTGAGGGTTTTTATAATTCACCCCTCCACTTT. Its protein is CASSEGFYNSPLHF.

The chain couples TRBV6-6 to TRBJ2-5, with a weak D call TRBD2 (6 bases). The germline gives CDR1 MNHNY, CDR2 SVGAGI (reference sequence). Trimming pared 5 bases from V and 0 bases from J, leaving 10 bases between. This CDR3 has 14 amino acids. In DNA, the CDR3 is TGTGCCAGCAGTATCCGGGACTACCAAGAGACCCAGTACTTC. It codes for CASSIRDYQETQYF.

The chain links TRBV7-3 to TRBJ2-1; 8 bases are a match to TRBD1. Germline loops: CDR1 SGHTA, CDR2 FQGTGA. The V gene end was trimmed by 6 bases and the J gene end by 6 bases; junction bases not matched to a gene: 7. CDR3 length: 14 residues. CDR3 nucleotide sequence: TGTGCCAGCAGTCAGGGGGCCCTGGGCAATGAGCAGTTCTTC. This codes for CASSQGALGNEQFF. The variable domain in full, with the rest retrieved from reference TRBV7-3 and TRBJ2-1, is GAGVSQTPSNKVTEKGKYVELRCDPISGHTALYWYRQSLGQGPEFLIYFQGTGAADDSGLPNDRFFAVRPEGSVSTLKIQRTERGDSAVYLCASSQGALGNEQFFGPGTRLTVL.

The CDR3 sequence is CAWSPGVGYTF. The CDR3 DNA sequence: TGTGCCTGGAGTCCAGGGGTTGGCTACACCTTC. The chain carries TRBV30 and TRBJ1-2; tentatively, D is TRBD1 (6 bases). CDR3 length: 11 residues. Germline CDR1 and CDR2: GTSNPN and SVGIG (reference sequence). With 2 bases removed from V and 7 bases from J, the gap between germline ends came to 8 bases.